A selection of T cell receptor beta chains follows, all from one sample in a study of regulatory dendritic cells for organ transplantation. The data were produced by immunoSEQ multiplex PCR, yet TCRdb's version contains in-frame clones alone and is incomplete. The data show over 9,000 clones, about nine tenths seen once. These receptors' antigens are unknown. Sequenced: naive CD8+ T cells from blood cultured with dendritic cells. Source of these receptors: a human donor in good health. Both conserved end residues are part of each CDR3. Each record gives: clone size, V gene, J gene, D gene, CDR3 DNA, CDR3 protein. D genes are given only for firm matches. Some rows mark clone size as missing; the rest say once, few, many or name a class of expanded clone.

once	TRBV7-9	TRBJ2-5	TRBD1	TGTGCCAGCAGCCCAGGGACAGCTCAAGAGACCCAGTACTTC	CASSPGTAQETQYF
NA	TRBV7-2	TRBJ1-2	TRBD1	TGTGCCAGCAGCCCGATGGACAGGGGAAACGGCTACACCTTC	CASSPMDRGNGYTF
NA	TRBV15	TRBJ1-5	NA	TGTGCCACGTCGCAGGGGCATAGCAATCAGCCCCAGCATTTT	CATSQGHSNQPQHF
once	TRBV9	TRBJ2-3	NA	TGTGCCAGCAGCCCTCATTGGGGGAGACTAGAAACGAATACAGATACGCAGTATTTT	CASSPHWGRLETNTDTQYF
NA	TRBV30	TRBJ2-2	NA	TGTGCCTGGGGGTTCGGTACCGGGGAGCTGTTTTTT	CAWGFGTGELFF
once	TRBV27	TRBJ2-7	NA	TGTGCCAGCAGTTTGGGTCACGACCCCTACGAGCAGTACTTC	CASSLGHDPYEQYF
NA	TRBV9	TRBJ2-7	TRBD2	TGTGCCAGCAGCGGACGACTAGCGGGATCCTACGAGCAGTACTTC	CASSGRLAGSYEQYF
NA	TRBV5-4	TRBJ1-1	TRBD1	TGTGCCAGCAGCTTGGCCCTGCAGGGGGCGAACACTGAAGCTTTCTTT	CASSLALQGANTEAFF
NA	TRBV7-9	TRBJ2-7	TRBD1	TGTGCCAGCAGCCCCAGGACAGGAGCCTACGAGCAGTACTTC	CASSPRTGAYEQYF
few	TRBV2	TRBJ2-7	NA	TGTGCCAGCAGTCCGTTCGGGGGCTCCTACGAGCAGTACTTC	CASSPFGGSYEQYF
NA	TRBV2	TRBJ2-3	TRBD2	TGTGCCAGCGGGGGGTTAGCGGGAGTAAGGACGCAGTATTTT	CASGGLAGVRTQYF
once	TRBV7-9	TRBJ2-5	TRBD2	TGTGCCAGCAGCCCGCGGGGCGGGAGGGCTCAAGAGACCCAGTACTTC	CASSPRGGRAQETQYF
once	TRBV19	TRBJ2-1	NA	TGTGCCAGTAGTATAGATCTATGGGGCTTACTCGGGATTGTGCAGTTCTTC	CASSIDLWGLLGIVQFF
once	TRBV7-8	TRBJ2-7	TRBD2	TGTGCCAGCAGTCCTAGGCCTAGCGGGAGTTCCTACGAGCAGTACTTC	CASSPRPSGSSYEQYF
NA	TRBV5-6	TRBJ1-2	NA	TGTGCCAGCAGCTTGGCGTTCTATGGCTACACCTTC	CASSLAFYGYTF
few	TRBV5-5	TRBJ2-7	NA	TGTGCCAGCAGCTTGTCTCCAATCTACGAGCAGTACTTC	CASSLSPIYEQYF
NA	TRBV28	TRBJ2-7	NA	TGTGCCAGCAGTTTAGGCGGGGGCGCGGGGTTCTACGAGCAGTACTTC	CASSLGGGAGFYEQYF
NA	TRBV7-6	TRBJ2-3	NA	TGTGCCAGCAGCTCTCCGCCCGGGATCGTAGAGGACCCAGCCACAGATACGCAGTATTTT	CASSSPPGIVEDPATDTQYF
once	TRBV4-1	TRBJ2-5	NA	TGCGCCAGCAGCCAAGATACTAGCTTGTACCAAGAGACCCAGTACTTC	CASSQDTSLYQETQYF
once	TRBV2	TRBJ1-1	TRBD1	TGTGCCAGCGGCTACAGGGGGCCGGACACTGAAGCTTTCTTT	CASGYRGPDTEAFF
NA	TRBV19	TRBJ2-7	NA	TGTGCCAGTAGCTTCTCAAGCGGCAGACCCTACGAGCAGTACTTC	CASSFSSGRPYEQYF
NA	TRBV5-8	TRBJ1-1	NA	TGTGCCAGCAGCCCGCGGATCGTCAGGGAAACTGAAGCTTTCTTT	CASSPRIVRETEAFF
NA	TRBV5-6	TRBJ2-3	NA	TGTGCCAGCAGCTTAATGGTAGGGGGAAGAGCAGATACGCAGTATTTT	CASSLMVGGRADTQYF
NA	TRBV5-5	TRBJ1-1	NA	TGTGCCAGCAGCTTGGATCGGGTCGTCACTGAAGCTTTCTTT	CASSLDRVVTEAFF
NA	TRBV28	TRBJ2-7	NA	TGTGCCAGCAGTTTGGCGACCGTCTACGAGCAGTACTTC	CASSLATVYEQYF
NA	TRBV28	TRBJ2-1	NA	TGTGCCAGCAGCCAGGACCGGGACGGATACAATGAGCAGTTCTTC	CASSQDRDGYNEQFF
NA	TRBV11-2	TRBJ2-3	NA	TGTGCCAGCAGCTTAGAGGGGGCAAACACAGATACGCAGTATTTT	CASSLEGANTDTQYF
NA	TRBV5-1	TRBJ2-2	TRBD1	TGCGCCAGCAGCTTGGGCCCCAGAGAGACAGGGTGGTCCGAGGAGCTGTTTTTT	CASSLGPRETGWSEELFF
once	TRBV4-3	TRBJ2-7	TRBD2	TGCGCCAGCAGTGGGGGACTAGCGGGAGCCTACGAGCAGTACTTC	CASSGGLAGAYEQYF
NA	TRBV30	TRBJ1-1	NA	TGTGCCTGGAGTGTACGGGCTGATGAAGCTTTCTTT	CAWSVRADEAFF
NA	TRBV10-3	TRBJ1-5	NA	TGTGCCATCAAGGGGCAGGAGAATCAGCCCCAGCATTTT	CAIKGQENQPQHF
few	TRBV2	TRBJ2-2	NA	TGTGCCAGCAGTGAATCGGCTCTAGACTGGGGTGGAACCGGGGAGCTGTTTTTT	CASSESALDWGGTGELFF
NA	TRBV5-1	TRBJ2-1	NA	TGCGCCAGCAAGTGGGACAATGAGCAGTTCTTC	CASKWDNEQFF
NA	TRBV13	TRBJ1-5	NA	TGTGCCAGCAGCTTAGGGACAGGCATAAGCGGCAATCAGCCCCAGCATTTT	CASSLGTGISGNQPQHF
NA	TRBV6-6	TRBJ2-3	NA	TGTGCCAGCAGTTACGATCTCCCGCCCGATACGCAGTATTTT	CASSYDLPPDTQYF
NA	TRBV7-9	TRBJ2-7	NA	TGTGCCAGCAGCTCCCGGACAGCCCTCATCCCCTACGAGCAGTACTTC	CASSSRTALIPYEQYF
NA	TRBV6-5	TRBJ1-4	NA	TGTGCCAGCATGGGGGGCGGACTGGGTGAAAAACTGTTTTTT	CASMGGGLGEKLFF
once	TRBV7-7	TRBJ2-7	TRBD2	TGTGCTAGCAGTTCCCGGCACGGGGGACTATACGAGCAGTACTTC	CASSSRHGGLYEQYF
NA	TRBV9	TRBJ2-7	TRBD1	TGTGCCAGCGGCAACAGGGGAACCTACGAGCAGTACTTC	CASGNRGTYEQYF
NA	TRBV19	TRBJ1-1	NA	TGTGCCAGTAGTATGCACAGGACTTTGAACACTGAAGCTTTCTTT	CASSMHRTLNTEAFF
NA	TRBV6-1	TRBJ1-5	NA	TGTGCCAGTGGACTTCAGCCCCAGCATTTT	CASGLQPQHF
NA	TRBV19	TRBJ1-1	NA	TGTGCCAGTAGTCCGGACGGGGGTGGCACTGAAGCTTTCTTT	CASSPDGGGTEAFF
NA	TRBV10-1	TRBJ1-1	NA	TGCGCCAGCAGTGCGCTTTCTGGGACTGAAGCTTTCTTT	CASSALSGTEAFF
NA	TRBV6-4	TRBJ2-3	TRBD1	TGTGCCAGCCGGGACAGCGATACGCAGTATTTT	CASRDSDTQYF
few	TRBV19	TRBJ2-4	TRBD2	TGTGCCAGTAGTAGGCGGGCTAGCGGGGGCGCCGGGGAGGAAAACATTCAGTACTTC	CASSRRASGGAGEENIQYF